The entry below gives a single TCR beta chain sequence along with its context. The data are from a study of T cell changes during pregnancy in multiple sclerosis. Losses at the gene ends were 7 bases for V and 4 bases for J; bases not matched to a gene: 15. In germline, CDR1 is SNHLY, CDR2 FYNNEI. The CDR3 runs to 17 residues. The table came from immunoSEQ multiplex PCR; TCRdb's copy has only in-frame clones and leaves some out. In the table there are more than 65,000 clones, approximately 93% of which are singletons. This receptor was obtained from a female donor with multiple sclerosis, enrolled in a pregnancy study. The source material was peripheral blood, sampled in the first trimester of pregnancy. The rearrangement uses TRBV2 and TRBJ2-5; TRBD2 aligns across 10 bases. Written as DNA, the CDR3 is TGTGCCAGCACCGCCCTGCTTCTAGCGGGAGCCGGAGAGACCCAGTACTTC. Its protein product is CASTALLLAGAGETQYF.